These T cell receptor beta chains were read from a single sample in a study of a mutant IDH1 vaccine in newly diagnosed glioma. Their cognate antigens are unknown. Measured with immunoSEQ multiplex PCR; TCRdb has only the in-frame clones, and not every one. The repertoire has 75,000 to 85,000 clones, more than 85% of them found once; the top ten carry 0.5% to 0.7%. The material was PBMCs, obtained from a glioma patient whose treatment included an IDH1 peptide vaccine. The origin of the receptors is a woman in her 50s with glioma. The CDR3 runs from the conserved cysteine through the conserved F or W. Each record gives: CDR3 protein, CDR3 DNA, J gene, D gene, clone size, V gene. A D gene is named only where the DNA matches it firmly. Clone sizes are given selectively: once, few, many, or a class where the clone is expanded.

CASTGLAGTGELFF TGTGCCAGCACTGGGCTAGCGGGAACCGGGGAGCTGTTTTTT TRBJ2-2 TRBD2 - TRBV2
CASSRQGVRGEQYF TGTGCCAGCAGTAGACAGGGAGTAAGGGGGGAGCAGTACTTC TRBJ2-7 TRBD1 - TRBV6-5
CASSVEGGVAFF TGTGCCAGCAGCGTAGAAGGAGGCGTAGCTTTCTTT TRBJ1-1 - few TRBV9
CASSTGALSNQPQHF TGTGCCAGTAGTACTGGGGCCCTAAGCAATCAGCCCCAGCATTTT TRBJ1-5 - once TRBV19
CASSPTGTPTYEQYF TGTGCCAGCAGTCCCACCGGGACGCCGACCTACGAGCAGTACTTC TRBJ2-7 - once TRBV9
CASSLSDTEAFF TGTGCCAGCAGTTTATCAGACACTGAAGCTTTCTTT TRBJ1-1 - few TRBV28
CASSANPEAFF TGCGCCAGCAGTGCGAATCCTGAAGCTTTCTTT TRBJ1-1 - - TRBV10-1
CASSPPIQSLTTYEQYF TGTGCCAGCAGCCCACCAATCCAATCTCTTACTACCTACGAGCAGTACTTC TRBJ2-7 - - TRBV7-9
CASSFYGGYNSPLHF TGTGCCAGCAGTTTTTATGGGGGCTATAATTCACCCCTCCACTTT TRBJ1-6 - - TRBV28
CAWSRRNSPLHF TGTGCCTGGAGTAGGAGGAATTCACCCCTCCACTTT TRBJ1-6 - - TRBV30
CASSSGTGVSGRLRNTIYF TGTGCCAGCAGCTCCGGGACAGGGGTGTCTGGCAGACTTCGAAACACCATATATTTT TRBJ1-3 TRBD1 few TRBV9
CASTPYGGDGYTF TGTGCCAGCACCCCCTACGGAGGGGATGGCTACACCTTC TRBJ1-2 - - TRBV6-5
CSVGLFGETQYF TGCAGCGTTGGTCTGTTTGGAGAGACCCAGTACTTC TRBJ2-5 - - TRBV29-1
CSFSGTSIYEQYF TGCAGCTTCTCCGGGACTAGCATATACGAGCAGTACTTC TRBJ2-7 TRBD2 - TRBV29-1
CASSLIGAPVHSNQPQHF TGTGCCAGCAGCTTGATAGGGGCCCCAGTCCATAGCAATCAGCCCCAGCATTTT TRBJ1-5 - - TRBV13
CSVTTGTRAEAFF TGCAGCGTGACGACAGGGACAAGGGCTGAAGCTTTCTTT TRBJ1-1 TRBD1 few TRBV29-1
CASSLEGAYEQYF TGTGCCAGCAGCTTGGAGGGGGCCTACGAGCAGTACTTC TRBJ2-7 - - TRBV7-2
CASHRGETQYF TGTGCCAGTCACAGGGGAGAGACCCAGTACTTC TRBJ2-5 TRBD1 - TRBV28
CASSLGATNEKLFF TGCGCCAGCAGCTTAGGAGCAACTAATGAAAAACTGTTTTTT TRBJ1-4 - - TRBV5-1
CASSYPGQDGYTF TGTGCCAGCAGCTACCCGGGACAGGATGGCTACACCTTC TRBJ1-2 TRBD1 - TRBV5-4
CASSETGDNEQFF TGTGCCAGCAGTGAGACAGGAGACAATGAGCAGTTCTTC TRBJ2-1 - - TRBV6-5
CASSLGQDTEAFF TGTGCCAGCAGTTTGGGGCAGGACACTGAAGCTTTCTTT TRBJ1-1 - - TRBV28
CASRVEGWPTEAFF TGCGCCAGCAGAGTGGAGGGGTGGCCCACTGAAGCTTTCTTT TRBJ1-1 - once TRBV5-1
CASSTGTGGSPLHF TGTGCCAGCAGCACCGGGACAGGGGGTTCACCCCTCCACTTT TRBJ1-6 TRBD1 - TRBV5-4
CASSLGGQGIDTQYF TGTGCCAGCAGCTTGGGTGGACAGGGTATTGATACGCAGTATTTT TRBJ2-3 TRBD1 - TRBV5-6
CSALHLEQYF TGCAGTGCTCTACACCTCGAGCAGTACTTC TRBJ2-7 - once TRBV20-1
CASSQDRQGADYGYTF TGTGCCAGCAGCCAAGACCGACAGGGGGCGGACTATGGCTACACCTTC TRBJ1-2 TRBD1 once TRBV4-2
CASRADRGKAFF TGCGCCAGCAGGGCGGACAGGGGGAAAGCTTTCTTT TRBJ1-1 TRBD1 - TRBV10-1
CASSSGLAHSYNEQFF TGTGCCAGCAGCTCCGGACTAGCGCATTCCTACAATGAGCAGTTCTTC TRBJ2-1 TRBD2 - TRBV11-3
CSVGTGGEVDTEAFF TGCAGCGTTGGGACAGGGGGCGAGGTAGACACTGAAGCTTTCTTT TRBJ1-1 TRBD1 - TRBV29-1
CASSPLLGGMADTQYF TGTGCCAGCAGTCCCCTCCTGGGAGGGATGGCAGATACGCAGTATTTT TRBJ2-3 TRBD2 - TRBV28
CASSSSASRVETQYF TGTGCCAGCAGTTCCTCCGCCTCTAGGGTGGAGACCCAGTACTTC TRBJ2-5 - - TRBV28
CASSPGQQETQYF TGTGCCAGCAGCCCGGGACAGCAAGAGACCCAGTACTTC TRBJ2-5 TRBD1 - TRBV7-9
CATCPSDTVHYEQYF TGTGCCACCTGCCCTTCAGACACCGTACACTACGAGCAGTACTTC TRBJ2-7 - - TRBV10-3
CASSLGDRRRNEQFF TGTGCCAGCAGTTTAGGGGATAGAAGGCGTAATGAGCAGTTCTTC TRBJ2-1 - - TRBV28
CASSLTENTEAFF TGTGCCAGCAGTTTGACAGAGAACACTGAAGCTTTCTTT TRBJ1-1 - once TRBV2
CASSVAGIYNEQFF TGTGCCAGCAGCGTAGCTGGAATCTACAATGAGCAGTTCTTC TRBJ2-1 - - TRBV9
CASSSNQAVVTEAFF TGTGCCAGCAGTTCCAACCAGGCCGTTGTTACTGAAGCTTTCTTT TRBJ1-1 - - TRBV28
CASSLSWQGYSGNTIYF TGTGCCAGCAGTTTATCATGGCAGGGATACTCTGGAAACACCATATATTTT TRBJ1-3 - - TRBV28
CASSGMGWDRFAGANVLTF TGTGCCAGTAGTGGTATGGGGTGGGACAGGTTTGCTGGGGCCAACGTCCTGACTTTC TRBJ2-6 TRBD1 - TRBV19